This T cell receptor beta chain was captured in a study of T-cell memory formation after mild COVID-19. The CDR3 contains 15 residues. V dropped 4 bases and J dropped 0 bases, with 10 bases sitting between them. CDR1 and CDR2 (germline): SGHVS, FQNEAQ. MiXCR, applied by TCRdb to the 5' RACE reads, yields one record per CDR3 protein. This table holds a few hundred thousand distinct CDR3 sequences, roughly 16% found once. This chain links TRBV7-8 with TRBJ2-1; D uncertain. The sample was PBMCs or a T cell subset sorted from them (not recorded which). This sequence was found in a man between 18 and 35 years old who had mild COVID-19 (a few samples of this study predate the infection). Cell type and time point are not known. CDR3 protein: CASSSIGSSYNEQFF. The CDR3 coding sequence is TGTGCCAGCAGCTCTATCGGAAGCTCCTACAATGAGCAGTTCTTC.